Each of the 18 T cell receptor beta chains below was sequenced from the same sample in a study of control samples from healthy donors and cancer patients. Clones were read by immunoSEQ multiplex PCR, and TCRdb kept only the in-frame ones, dropping some. The sample shows some 150,000 clones, about 95% of them seen only once. The sample consisted of PBMCs. The receptors stem from a man aged 55 to 69 with colorectal cancer.

The chain carries TRBV5-1 and TRBJ1-1; 10 nucleotides match TRBD1. The CDR3 extends over 15 amino acids. The V segment lost 4 bases and the J segment 7 bases; nucleotides outside the gene matches: 10. Germline lookup yields CDR1 SGHRS and CDR2 YFSETQ. CDR3 bases: TGCGCCAGCAGCGAGACAGGGGGCGGAACATTTGAAGCTTTCTTT. Encoded protein: CASSETGGGTFEAFF.

The chain recombines TRBV3-1 (or the pseudogene TRBV3-2) with TRBJ1-2; D is uncertain. The germline V gene has CDR1 LGHDT and CDR2 YNNKEL (reference sequence). This CDR3 is built from 16 residues. V was trimmed by 1 base and J by 4 bases, leaving 16 bases between them. The CDR3 DNA reads TGTGCCAGCAGCCAAGGGACCATAAAAGATATCTATGGCTACACCTTC. It codes for CASSQGTIKDIYGYTF.

This chain joins TRBV7-8 and TRBJ1-6; D ambiguous. From germline, CDR1 is SGHVS and CDR2 FQNEAQ. V lost 0 bases and J lost 7, with 7 bases in between. The CDR3 is 14 amino acids. In DNA, the CDR3 is TGTGCCAGCAGCTTAGCCGGGGTAAATTCACCCCTCCACTTT. Amino acids: CASSLAGVNSPLHF. Full variable domain (outside the CDR3, taken from reference TRBV7-8 and TRBJ1-6): GAGVSQSPRYKVAKRGQDVALRCDPISGHVSLFWYQQALGQGPEFLTYFQNEAQLDKSGLPSDRFFAERPEGSVSTLKIQRTQQEDSAVYLCASSLAGVNSPLHFGNGTRLTVT.

The chain links TRBV27 to TRBJ1-1; 7 bases are shared with TRBD1. This CDR3 comprises 12 residues. The V and J ends lost 5 bases and 8 bases, in that order; junction bases with no gene match: 5. Germline V lookup: CDR1 MNHEY, CDR2 SMNVEV (reference sequence). CDR3 loop: CASSRPTGEAFF. The CDR3 DNA reads as TGTGCCAGCAGTCGCCCGACAGGGGAAGCTTTCTTT.

The chain combines TRBV2 with TRBJ2-2; D remains ambiguous. Trimming took 3 bases from V and 2 from J, leaving 4 bases between them. Germline V CDR1 and CDR2: SNHLY, FYNNEI. The CDR3 totals 13 residues. CDR3 loop: CASSDSNTGELFF. The CDR3 DNA is TGTGCCAGCAGTGACAGCAACACCGGGGAGCTGTTTTTT. Full variable domain (rest looked up from reference TRBV2 and TRBJ2-2): EPEVTQTPSHQVTQMGQEVILRCVPISNHLYFYWYRQILGQKVEFLVSFYNNEISEKSEIFDDQFSVERPDGSNFTLKIRSTKLEDSAMYFCASSDSNTGELFFGEGSRLTVL.

The V call is TRBV7-8, the J call TRBJ2-1, with 14 bases matching TRBD2. Germline V gene data show CDR1 as SGHVS and CDR2 as FQNEAQ. This CDR3 is built from 16 residues. The trim removed 4 bases at V and 7 bases at J, leaving 6 bases unmatched. The CDR3, as DNA: TGTGCCAGCAGCTCCCCGGGACTAGCGGGGGATAATGAGCAGTTCTTC. Translation gives CASSSPGLAGDNEQFF.

The chain uses TRBV24-1 and TRBJ2-2; 8 bases line up with TRBD1. CDR1 is KGHDR, CDR2 SFDVKD, per germline. This CDR3 contains 14 residues. J gave up 1 base and V 7 bases, and 1 base lay outside the gene matches. CDR3 DNA sequence: TGTGCCACCAGCGGGACAGGGAACACCGGGGAGCTGTTTTTT. It is translated as CATSGTGNTGELFF.

In DNA form, the CDR3 reads TGCAGCGTTGACCCAGCCCTAGGGAGAGGAGATACGCAGTATTTT. This codes for CSVDPALGRGDTQYF. The chain recombines TRBV29-1 with TRBJ2-3, with D tentatively TRBD2 (5 bases). CDR1 and CDR2 (germline): SQVTM, ANQGSEA. The V gene lost 3 bases and the J gene lost 5 bases, with 18 bases spanning the gap. The CDR3 is 15 amino acids.

This chain joins TRBV27 and TRBJ1-3; D is perhaps TRBD1 (5 bases). The germline V gene encodes CDR1 MNHEY and CDR2 SMNVEV (reference sequence). Trimming left V 3 bases short and J 8 bases short, with 11 bases between. The CDR3 has 13 amino acids. This CDR3 reads CASSFLGADTIYF. CDR3 bases: TGTGCCAGCAGTTTTTTAGGGGCTGACACCATATATTTT.

The V and J genes are TRBV19 and TRBJ1-2; D possibly corresponds to TRBD1 (6 bases). This CDR3 spans 13 amino acids. The V gene's germline CDR1 is LNHDA and CDR2 SQIVND (reference sequence). Trimming removed 6 bases at V and 8 bases at J, with 16 bases between. The CDR3 sequence is CASRNREVEGYTF. For the CDR3, the DNA is TGTGCCAGTAGGAACAGGGAGGTAGAAGGCTACACCTTC.

This clone was seen just once. The V gene is TRBV10-3, the J gene TRBJ1-6, with D tentatively TRBD1 (6 bases). Germline-derived CDR1 and CDR2 are ENHRY and SYGVKD. There are 14 residues in the CDR3. The ends were cut back, 6 bases at V and 5 bases at J, with 11 bases in the middle. The CDR3 spells CAIREQGNNSPLHF. For the CDR3, the DNA is TGTGCCATCAGGGAACAGGGTAATAATTCACCCCTCCACTTT.

This clone was counted a single time. This chain links TRBV19 with TRBJ1-2; 7 bases fit TRBD1. V gave up 4 bases and J gave up 5 bases; unmatched junction bases: 10. CDR3 length: 15 amino acids. The germline V gene encodes CDR1 LNHDA and CDR2 SQIVND (reference sequence). CDR3 region: CASSTAWSGGYGYTF. The CDR3 nucleotides read TGTGCCAGTAGTACCGCCTGGTCAGGGGGGTATGGCTACACCTTC.

The chain employs TRBV9 and TRBJ2-5; maybe TRBD2 (6 bases). The length of the CDR3 is 14 residues. Trimming took off 3 bases at V and 5 bases at J, with 14 bases between the two ends. The germline V gene has CDR1 SGDLS and CDR2 YYNGEE. The CDR3 here is CASSATASAETQYF. In DNA form, the CDR3 reads TGTGCCAGCAGCGCGACGGCTAGCGCTGAGACCCAGTACTTC. Full variable domain (remainder filled in from reference TRBV9 and TRBJ2-5): DSGVTQTPKHLITATGQRVTLRCSPRSGDLSVYWYQQSLDQGLQFLIQYYNGEERAKGNILERFSAQQFPDLHSELNLSSLELGDSALYFCASSATASAETQYFGPGTRLLVL.

The rearrangement joins TRBV28 to TRBJ2-7; D gene uncertain. CDR1 is MDHEN, CDR2 SYDVKM, per germline. CDR3 size: 11 residues. Trimming took 6 bases from V and 7 from J, leaving 10 bases between them. The CDR3 is CASSGPREQYF. Written as DNA, the CDR3 is TGTGCCAGCAGCGGGCCCAGGGAGCAGTACTTC.

The table lists this clone with a few counts. The V gene is TRBV28, the J gene TRBJ1-5, with D possibly TRBD1 on 6 matching bases. Germline CDR1 reads MDHEN; CDR2 reads SYDVKM. The CDR3 is 14 amino acids. V was trimmed by 5 bases and J by 3 bases, leaving 11 bases between them. CDR3 bases: TGTGCCAGCAGTGACGGACAGTTCAATCAGCCCCAGCATTTT. Protein product: CASSDGQFNQPQHF.

The rearrangement joins TRBV29-1 to TRBJ2-4; D gene uncertain. The CDR3 spans 13 residues. CDR1 is SQVTM and CDR2 is ANQGSEA in the germline V gene. V was shortened by 5 bases and J by 0 bases, with 8 bases between the two germline ends. Here the CDR3 DNA reads TGCAGCGTTTCCCACGTAGCCAAAAACATTCAGTACTTC. This codes for CSVSHVAKNIQYF.

This clone appeared once. J is TRBJ1-2 and V is TRBV6-6; D perhaps matches TRBD1 (6 bases). The CDR3 runs to 14 residues. Germline lookup yields CDR1 MNHNY and CDR2 SVGAGI (reference sequence). V was clipped by 8 bases and J by 7 bases, with 20 bases between them. Written as DNA, the CDR3 is TGTGCCAGCCGAACTGGGGGCTCAATGAGTGGCTACACCTTC. Translating it yields CASRTGGSMSGYTF.

V gene TRBV10-3 combines with J gene TRBJ2-1; 14 nucleotides match TRBD2. V shed 6 bases, J shed 9 bases, and the junction held 7 bases outside the gene matches. The CDR3 consists of 15 residues. Germline assignment: CDR1 ENHRY and CDR2 SYGVKD. The DNA of the CDR3 is TGTGCCATCAGGGAAGGACTAGCGGGGGGCGGTGAGCAGTTCTTC. This codes for CAIREGLAGGGEQFF.